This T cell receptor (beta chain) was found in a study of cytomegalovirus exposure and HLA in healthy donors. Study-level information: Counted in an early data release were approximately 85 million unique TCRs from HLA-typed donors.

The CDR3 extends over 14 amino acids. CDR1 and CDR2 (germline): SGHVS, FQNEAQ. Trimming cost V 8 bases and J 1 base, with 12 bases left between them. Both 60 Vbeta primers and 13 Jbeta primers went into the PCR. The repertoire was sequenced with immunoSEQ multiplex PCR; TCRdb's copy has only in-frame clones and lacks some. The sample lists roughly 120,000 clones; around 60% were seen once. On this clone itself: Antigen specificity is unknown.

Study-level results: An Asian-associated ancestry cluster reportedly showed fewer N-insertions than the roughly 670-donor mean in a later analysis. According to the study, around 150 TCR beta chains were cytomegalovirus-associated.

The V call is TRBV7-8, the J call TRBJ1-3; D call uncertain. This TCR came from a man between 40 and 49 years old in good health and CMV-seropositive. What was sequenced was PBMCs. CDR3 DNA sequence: TGTGCCAGCGGTGAGCGGTTTTCTGGAAACACCATATATTTT. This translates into CASGERFSGNTIYF.